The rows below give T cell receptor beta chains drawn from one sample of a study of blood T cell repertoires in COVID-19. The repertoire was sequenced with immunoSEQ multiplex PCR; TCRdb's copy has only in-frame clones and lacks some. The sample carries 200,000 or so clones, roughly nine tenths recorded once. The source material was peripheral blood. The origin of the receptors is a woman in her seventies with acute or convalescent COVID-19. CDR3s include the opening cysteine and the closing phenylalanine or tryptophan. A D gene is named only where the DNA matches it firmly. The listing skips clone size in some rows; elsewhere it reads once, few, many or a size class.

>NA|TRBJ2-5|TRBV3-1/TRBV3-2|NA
CASSLRTAQETQYF
TGTGCCAGCAGCCTAAGGACTGCACAAGAGACCCAGTACTTC
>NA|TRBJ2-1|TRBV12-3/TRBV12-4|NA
CASSFPGNEQFF
TGTGCCAGCAGTTTCCCGGGGAATGAGCAGTTCTTC
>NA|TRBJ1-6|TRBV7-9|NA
CASSVQGSESPLHF
TGTGCCAGCAGTGTTCAGGGGTCAGAATCACCCCTCCACTTT
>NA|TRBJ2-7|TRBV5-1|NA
CASSLGAMGVYEQYF
TGCGCCAGCAGCTTGGGCGCTATGGGAGTCTACGAGCAGTACTTC
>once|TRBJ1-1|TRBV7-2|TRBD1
CASSLVGGQGARTEAFF
TGTGCCAGCAGCTTAGTTGGCGGACAGGGGGCGCGTACTGAAGCTTTCTTT
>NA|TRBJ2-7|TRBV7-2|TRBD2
CASSSRRLAGESEQYF
TGTGCCAGCAGCTCCCGCCGACTAGCGGGAGAATCCGAGCAGTACTTC
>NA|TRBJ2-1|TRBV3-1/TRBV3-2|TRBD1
CASSPRTFDRASRQFF
TGTGCCAGCAGCCCACGGACCTTCGACAGGGCCTCCCGGCAGTTCTTC
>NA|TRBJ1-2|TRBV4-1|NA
CASSQVAGNYYGYTF
TGCGCCAGCAGCCAAGTGGCAGGGAATTACTATGGCTACACCTTC
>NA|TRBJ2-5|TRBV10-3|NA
CAISPNSARGQETQYF
TGTGCCATCAGTCCAAACTCAGCGAGGGGGCAAGAGACCCAGTACTTC
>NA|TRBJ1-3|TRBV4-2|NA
CASSQDGGGASGNTIYF
TGTGCCAGCAGCCAAGATGGCGGGGGAGCCTCTGGAAACACCATATATTTT